The 29 T cell receptor beta chains reported below all come from one sample, sequenced in a study of blood T cell repertoires in COVID-19. The repertoire was sequenced with immunoSEQ multiplex PCR; TCRdb's copy has only in-frame clones and lacks some. The table includes 300,000 to 450,000 clones, roughly 86% detected once. The sequenced sample was PBMCs or T cells enriched from blood (not recorded which). These receptors originate from a middle-aged man in a cohort exposed to, infected with or recovered from COVID-19 (not recorded which).

The table lists this clone with a count of one. The chain joins TRBV29-1 to TRBJ1-1, with no clear D. This CDR3 has 18 residues. Germline V lookup: CDR1 SQVTM, CDR2 ANQGSEA. The ends were cut back, 0 bases at V and 1 base at J, with 21 bases in the middle. Here the CDR3 reads CSVEDLFKEGTSNTEAFF. As DNA, the CDR3 is TGCAGCGTTGAAGATCTTTTTAAGGAGGGAACGTCGAACACTGAAGCTTTCTTT.

The chain is built from TRBV20-1 and TRBJ2-7; the D gene is possibly TRBD1 (5 bases). Germline V lookup: CDR1 DFQATT, CDR2 SNEGSKA (reference sequence). V dropped 3 bases and J dropped 3 bases, with 15 bases sitting between them. This CDR3 comprises 14 residues. In DNA, the CDR3 is TGCAGTGCTAGTCAGGGCCCCCCTTTCTACGAGCAGTACTTC. Translating it yields CSASQGPPFYEQYF.

This clone appeared a single time. The chain combines TRBV30 with TRBJ2-4; possibly TRBD2 for D (5 bases). The CDR3 is 11 residues long. Germline V lookup: CDR1 GTSNPN, CDR2 SVGIG (reference sequence). V was trimmed by 0 bases and J by 10 bases, leaving 7 bases between them. CDR3 in DNA: TGTGCCTGGAGTGTACGGGATATTCAGTACTTC. Protein sequence: CAWSVRDIQYF.

The chain couples TRBV13 to TRBJ2-7, with 11 nucleotides matching TRBD2. The J segment lost 3 bases and the V segment lost 2 bases, leaving 0 bases of the junction unmatched. Germline CDR1 and CDR2: PRHDT and FYEKMQ (reference sequence). CDR3 length: 14 residues. In nucleotides, the CDR3 is TGTGCCAGCAGCTTAACTAGCGGGGGCTACGAGCAGTACTTC. Protein: CASSLTSGGYEQYF.

This chain connects TRBV7-2 to TRBJ2-1; 8 positions agree with TRBD2. The V gene end was trimmed by 3 bases and the J gene end by 8 bases; junction bases not matched to a gene: 12. The CDR3 covers 16 residues. The germline CDR1 and CDR2 sequences are SGHTA and FQGNSA. The CDR3 DNA sequence: TGTGCCAGCAGCTTGAATCTAGCGGGTCTAGGCTATGAGCAGTTCTTC. Protein: CASSLNLAGLGYEQFF.

This chain joins TRBV5-1 and TRBJ2-1; TRBD2 aligns across 9 bases. The V segment lost 3 bases and the J segment 4 bases; nucleotides outside the gene matches: 8. The CDR3 consists of 16 residues. Germline V gene sequence: CDR1 SGHRS, CDR2 YFSETQ. CDR3 sequence reads: CASSWEGSGRYNEQFF. The CDR3 coding sequence is TGCGCCAGCAGCTGGGAGGGTAGCGGGAGATACAATGAGCAGTTCTTC.

The chain combines TRBV29-1 with TRBJ1-1; D is undetermined. CDR1 is SQVTM and CDR2 is ANQGSEA in the germline V gene. Trimming took 4 bases from V and 3 from J, leaving 6 bases between them. CDR3 length: 11 residues. CDR3 in amino acids: CSVVSYTEAFF. CDR3 in DNA: TGCAGCGTTGTTAGCTACACTGAAGCTTTCTTT.

The chain recombines TRBV30 with TRBJ2-1, with TRBD2 matching 12 bases. Per germline, CDR1 GTSNPN and CDR2 SVGIG (reference sequence). This CDR3 has 17 residues. V was pared by 0 bases and J by 9 bases, with 12 bases of the junction left unmatched. As DNA, the CDR3 is TGTGCCTGGAGTGTACGCCTAGCGGGAGGGCCCGGGATTGAGCAGTTCTTC. Its translation: CAWSVRLAGGPGIEQFF.

The genes are TRBV20-1 and TRBJ2-7, with TRBD2 as a possible D gene (6 bases). Germline CDR1 DFQATT, CDR2 SNEGSKA (reference sequence). Trimming took 3 bases from V and 2 from J, leaving 11 bases between them. The CDR3 length is 13 residues. The CDR3 here is CSASLAGTYEQYF. CDR3 bases: TGCAGTGCTAGTCTGGCGGGGACCTACGAGCAGTACTTC.

This chain joins TRBV5-1 and TRBJ2-7; 9 nucleotides match TRBD2. This CDR3 has 17 residues. Trimming removed 0 bases from V and 0 bases from J; junction bases left unmatched: 7. From germline, CDR1 is SGHRS and CDR2 YFSETQ. CDR3 in amino acids: CASSLGYLAGSSYEQYF. CDR3 coding DNA: TGCGCCAGCAGCTTGGGGTACCTAGCGGGGAGCTCCTACGAGCAGTACTTC.

This clone was seen a few times. CDR3 sequence: CASSMGAGVRNQPQHF. The DNA of the CDR3 is TGTGCCAGTAGTATGGGGGCAGGGGTACGCAATCAGCCCCAGCATTTT. This rearrangement joins TRBV19 to TRBJ1-5; tentative D call: TRBD1 (6 bases). Trimming pared 3 bases from V and 2 bases from J, leaving 14 bases between. Germline assignment: CDR1 LNHDA and CDR2 SQIVND (reference sequence). The length of the CDR3 is 16 residues.

The chain joins TRBV7-8 to TRBJ2-7; 8 nucleotides match TRBD1. Trimming at V came to 2 bases and at J to 0 bases, leaving 3 bases not matched to a gene. The V gene's germline CDR1 is SGHVS and CDR2 FQNEAQ. The CDR3 spans 15 residues. The CDR3 DNA follows: TGTGCCAGCAGCTTAATAGGGACAGGCTCCTACGAGCAGTACTTC. It yields the protein CASSLIGTGSYEQYF.

This sequence joins TRBV6-5 and TRBJ2-7; perhaps TRBD1 as D (6 bases). Per germline, CDR1 MNHEY and CDR2 SVGAGI. The CDR3 sequence is 14 residues long. V dropped 0 bases and J dropped 3 bases, with 9 bases sitting between them. The CDR3 here is CASSYSRTDYEQYF. DNA of the CDR3: TGTGCCAGCAGTTACTCCAGGACAGACTACGAGCAGTACTTC.

V gene TRBV30 combines with J gene TRBJ1-5; D is unclear. Germline values: CDR1 GTSNPN, CDR2 SVGIG (reference sequence). The length of the CDR3 is 13 residues. V was shortened by 0 bases and J by 4 bases, with 7 bases between the two germline ends. DNA of the CDR3: TGTGCCTGGAGTGTGGGAGGTAATCAGCCCCAGCATTTT. Residues: CAWSVGGNQPQHF.

The CDR3 is CASSLVAGTDTQYF. The DNA of the CDR3 is TGTGCCAGCAGCTTGGTAGCAGGCACAGATACGCAGTATTTT. The chain couples TRBV7-9 to TRBJ2-3; no reliable D call. From germline, CDR1 is SEHNR and CDR2 FQNEAQ (reference sequence). The CDR3 loop spans 14 amino acids. The ends were cut back, 3 bases at V and 1 base at J, with 8 bases in the middle.

The table lists this clone with a count of one. This chain connects TRBV4-1 to TRBJ2-7, with 11 bases identical to TRBD2. Losses at the gene ends were 6 bases for V and 3 bases for J; bases not matched to a gene: 4. The CDR3 extends over 14 amino acids. Germline-derived CDR1 and CDR2 are MGHRA and YSYEKL. This CDR3 is CASRGLADGYEQYF. CDR3 nucleotide sequence: TGCGCCAGCAGGGGACTAGCGGATGGCTACGAGCAGTACTTC.

This chain connects TRBV5-1 to TRBJ1-5; no clear D. Trimming removed 0 bases at V and 5 bases at J, with 6 bases between. This CDR3 comprises 13 residues. Germline V gene data show CDR1 as SGHRS and CDR2 as YFSETQ. As DNA, the CDR3 is TGCGCCAGCAGCTTGGGGCAAGATCAGCCCCAGCATTTT. Protein product: CASSLGQDQPQHF.

The gene calls are TRBV7-9 and TRBJ2-1; 7 nucleotides agree with TRBD2. Unmatched junction bases numbered 2, after V lost 4 bases and J lost 5 bases. Per germline, CDR1 SEHNR and CDR2 FQNEAQ (reference sequence). The CDR3 runs 13 residues. The CDR3 DNA follows: TGTGCCAGCAGCTCTCTAGCGGACAATGAGCAGTTCTTC. Protein sequence: CASSSLADNEQFF.

The chain links TRBV6-4 to TRBJ2-7; TRBD2 agrees at 8 bases. Germline CDR1 is MRHNA and CDR2 is SNTAGT. The CDR3 totals 14 residues. Trimming removed 3 bases from V and 5 bases from J; junction bases left unmatched: 6. The CDR3 here is CASSDTAGGNEQYF. In nucleotides, the CDR3 is TGTGCCAGCAGTGATACGGCGGGAGGTAACGAGCAGTACTTC.

DNA of the CDR3: TGTGCCAGCTCTCCGGGACAGACCCAAGAGACCCAGTACTTC. Its translation: CASSPGQTQETQYF. The chain uses TRBV18 and TRBJ2-5; TRBD1 aligns across 7 bases. CDR3 length equals 14 residues. J was trimmed by 1 base and V by 6 bases; bases with no gene match: 5. Germline CDR1 and CDR2: KGHSH and LQKENI.

With regard to this clone: Other DNA sequences in this sample translate to the same CDR3. The chain uses TRBV28 and TRBJ1-5, with TRBD1 matching 7 bases. Germline lookup yields CDR1 MDHEN and CDR2 SYDVKM. V was pared by 3 bases and J by 2 bases, with 4 bases of the junction left unmatched. The length of the CDR3 is 15 residues. The CDR3 protein is CASSFPGGGNQPQHF. CDR3 in DNA: TGTGCCAGCAGTTTTCCAGGGGGAGGCAATCAGCCCCAGCATTTT.

This clone appeared a single time. The rearrangement links TRBV27 to TRBJ2-7; tentatively, D is TRBD2 (5 bases). Trimming took off 5 bases at V and 3 bases at J, with 14 bases between the two ends. Germline lookup yields CDR1 MNHEY and CDR2 SMNVEV (reference sequence). This CDR3 contains 14 residues. CDR3 sequence reads: CASSRTFRDYEQYF. CDR3 nucleotide sequence: TGTGCCAGCAGTAGAACCTTTCGGGACTACGAGCAGTACTTC.

The chain combines TRBV18 with TRBJ2-5, with TRBD2 identical over 9 bases. The length of the CDR3 is 17 residues. V gave up 2 bases and J gave up 1 base; unmatched junction bases: 8. Germline-derived CDR1 and CDR2 are KGHSH and LQKENI. This CDR3 is CASSPRLADNRQETQYF. In DNA, the CDR3 is TGTGCCAGCTCACCAAGACTAGCGGACAACCGCCAAGAGACCCAGTACTTC.

J is TRBJ1-2 and V is TRBV27; 7 positions match TRBD1. In germline, CDR1 is MNHEY, CDR2 SMNVEV (reference sequence). The CDR3 extends over 11 amino acids. The trim removed 10 bases at V and 6 bases at J, leaving 5 bases unmatched. The CDR3 loop reads CATAGGHGYTF. In nucleotides, the CDR3 is TGTGCCACCGCAGGGGGGCATGGCTACACCTTC.

The genes are TRBV4-2 and TRBJ2-3, with TRBD2 identical over 11 bases. This CDR3 comprises 21 residues. Germline V gives CDR1 LGHNA, CDR2 YNFKEQ. V lost 1 base and J lost 4; bases outside the gene matches: 19. The DNA for the CDR3 is TGTGCCAGCAGCCAAGGGTCCGGCGGGACTAGCGGCCCAATGGGCCCAGATACGCAGTATTTT. This codes for CASSQGSGGTSGPMGPDTQYF.

J is TRBJ1-4 and V is TRBV3-1 (or the pseudogene TRBV3-2); no clear D. CDR1 is LGHDT, CDR2 YNNKEL, per germline (reference sequence). This CDR3 comprises 15 residues. Trimming left V 2 bases short and J 8 bases short, with 15 bases between. DNA of the CDR3: TGTGCCAGCAGCCAACGGGGAACCGTGGGCGAAAAACTGTTTTTT. It specifies CASSQRGTVGEKLFF.

This CDR3 is CASSDPGGRGANVLTF. In DNA, the CDR3 is TGTGCCAGCAGTGACCCCGGCGGTCGCGGGGCCAACGTCCTGACTTTC. The chain combines TRBV28 with TRBJ2-6; D is unclear. The germline V and J ends were trimmed by 5 bases and 4 bases, with 15 bases remaining between them. This CDR3 is built from 16 residues. Germline values: CDR1 MDHEN, CDR2 SYDVKM. Full variable domain (rest looked up from reference TRBV28 and TRBJ2-6): DVKVTQSSRYLVKRTGEKVFLECVQDMDHENMFWYRQDPGLGLRLIYFSYDVKMKEKGDIPEGYSVSREKKERFSLILESASTNQTSMYLCASSDPGGRGANVLTFGAGSRLTVL.

In this sample, this clone turned up once. The rearrangement uses TRBV27 and TRBJ1-5, with D uncertain. The V end lost 7 bases, the J end lost 5 bases, and 18 bases lay between the germline ends. CDR3 length: 15 residues. Germline V gene sequence: CDR1 MNHEY, CDR2 SMNVEV (reference sequence). In DNA, the CDR3 is TGTGCCAGCAAATTTAATCGGGGAACCGATCAGCCCCAGCATTTT. Its translation is CASKFNRGTDQPQHF.

V gene TRBV7-9 combines with J gene TRBJ1-1; TRBD1 aligns across 8 bases. The CDR3 loop spans 16 amino acids. Germline values: CDR1 SEHNR, CDR2 FQNEAQ (reference sequence). V lost 5 bases, J lost 6 bases, and 14 bases stayed unmatched. CDR3 residues: CASSRSRGQEHAEAFF. The CDR3 DNA sequence: TGTGCCAGCAGCCGAAGCCGGGGACAGGAGCACGCTGAAGCTTTCTTT.